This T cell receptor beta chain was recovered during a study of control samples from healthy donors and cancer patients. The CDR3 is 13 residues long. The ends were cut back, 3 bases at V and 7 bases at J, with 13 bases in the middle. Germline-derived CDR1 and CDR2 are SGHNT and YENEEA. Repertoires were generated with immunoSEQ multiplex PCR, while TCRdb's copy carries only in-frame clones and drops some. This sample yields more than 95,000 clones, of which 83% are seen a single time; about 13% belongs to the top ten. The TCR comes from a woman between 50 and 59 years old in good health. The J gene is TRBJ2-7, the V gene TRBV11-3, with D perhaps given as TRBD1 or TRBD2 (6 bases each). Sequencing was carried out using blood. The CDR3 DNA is TGTGCCAGCAGCTTGGAGGGGGGAAGTGAGCAGTACTTC. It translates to CASSLEGGSEQYF. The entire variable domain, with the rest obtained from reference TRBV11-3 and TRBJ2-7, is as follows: EAGVVQSPRYKIIEKKQPVAFWCNPISGHNTLYWYLQNLGQGPELLIRYENEEAVDDSQLPKDRFSAERLKGVDSTLKIQPAELGDSAVYLCASSLEGGSEQYFGPGTRLTVT.